This is a list of T cell receptor beta chains from one sample in a study of CD8 T cells in Susac syndrome. MiXCR was run by TCRdb on the immunoSEQ multiplex PCR reads, yielding one entry per CDR3 protein. The sample contains some 110,000 distinct CDR3 sequences, 90% to 95% of which appear only once. Sequencing was performed on CD4+ T cells from PBMCs. These receptors came from a human donor in good health. Both conserved end residues are part of each CDR3. The order of the fields is D gene, J gene, clone size, V gene, CDR3 DNA, CDR3 protein. The D gene is left open where the match is weak. Clone size is shown for a subset of rows, as once, few, many or a class of expanded clone.

D gene: .; J gene: TRBJ2-2; clone size: .; V gene: TRBV29-1; CDR3 DNA: TGCAGCGTTGGGTCGGGGATCAACACCGGGGAGCTGTTTTTT; CDR3 protein: CSVGSGINTGELFF
D gene: .; J gene: TRBJ1-3; clone size: few; V gene: TRBV7-2; CDR3 DNA: TGTGCCAGCAGCTTTAGGGCGGGAAACACCATATATTTT; CDR3 protein: CASSFRAGNTIYF
D gene: .; J gene: TRBJ1-4; clone size: .; V gene: TRBV2; CDR3 DNA: TGTGCCAGCAGTGATCGGGGGGGAACAGAAAAACTGTTTTTT; CDR3 protein: CASSDRGGTEKLFF
D gene: .; J gene: TRBJ1-2; clone size: once; V gene: TRBV7-2; CDR3 DNA: TGTGCCAGCAGCCCTAGTAGCGGCAGGGCACTTGGCTATGGCTACACCTTC; CDR3 protein: CASSPSSGRALGYGYTF
D gene: .; J gene: TRBJ2-7; clone size: .; V gene: TRBV6-2/TRBV6-3; CDR3 DNA: TGTGCCAGCAGCGGACAGATCTACGAAGCATACTTC; CDR3 protein: CASSGQIYEAYF
D gene: .; J gene: TRBJ1-1; clone size: .; V gene: TRBV9; CDR3 DNA: TGTGCCAGCAGCCCATTCCGCGGGGGAGTCGGGACGACTGAAGCTTTCTTT; CDR3 protein: CASSPFRGGVGTTEAFF
D gene: TRBD1; J gene: TRBJ2-5; clone size: .; V gene: TRBV5-5; CDR3 DNA: TGTGCCAGCAGCTCAACTCCCATGTGGACAGGGGAAGAGACCCAGTACTTC; CDR3 protein: CASSSTPMWTGEETQYF
D gene: TRBD2; J gene: TRBJ2-1; clone size: once; V gene: TRBV20-1; CDR3 DNA: TGCAGTGCTAGTCCTAGCGGGAGGTTGCGGTACAATGAGCAGTTCTTC; CDR3 protein: CSASPSGRLRYNEQFF
D gene: TRBD2; J gene: TRBJ2-7; clone size: .; V gene: TRBV19; CDR3 DNA: TGTGCCAGTAGTCCCCGGACTAGCGGGAGCCACGAGCAGTACTTC; CDR3 protein: CASSPRTSGSHEQYF
D gene: .; J gene: TRBJ2-7; clone size: .; V gene: TRBV6-5; CDR3 DNA: TGTGCCAGCAGTTCCCCTTCAGGTACTCCCGGGCTTCCGCGCTACGAGCAGTACTTC; CDR3 protein: CASSSPSGTPGLPRYEQYF
D gene: .; J gene: TRBJ2-7; clone size: .; V gene: TRBV20-1; CDR3 DNA: TGCAGTGCTAGTAGAGACAGTGCCATGGAGCAGTACTTC; CDR3 protein: CSASRDSAMEQYF
D gene: .; J gene: TRBJ2-7; clone size: .; V gene: TRBV11-2; CDR3 DNA: TGTGCCAGCAGCCTCAGCGTCTCCTACGAGCAGTACTTC; CDR3 protein: CASSLSVSYEQYF
D gene: TRBD2; J gene: TRBJ2-1; clone size: once; V gene: TRBV20-1; CDR3 DNA: TGCAGTGTGGCTAAGCGGGAGAACGGACGGGTCAATGAGCAGTTCTTC; CDR3 protein: CSVAKRENGRVNEQFF
D gene: .; J gene: TRBJ1-3; clone size: .; V gene: TRBV3-1; CDR3 DNA: TGTGCCAGCAGCCATTCAGACCTGGGAAACACCATATATTTT; CDR3 protein: CASSHSDLGNTIYF
D gene: .; J gene: TRBJ1-2; clone size: .; V gene: TRBV5-1; CDR3 DNA: TGCGCCAGCAGCTACAGGACGGATCCTAACTATGGCTACACCTTC; CDR3 protein: CASSYRTDPNYGYTF
D gene: TRBD1; J gene: TRBJ1-1; clone size: .; V gene: TRBV19; CDR3 DNA: TGTGCCACCAGGGACAGGGGTGACGCTGAAGCTTTCTTT; CDR3 protein: CATRDRGDAEAFF
D gene: TRBD1; J gene: TRBJ1-2; clone size: .; V gene: TRBV12-3/TRBV12-4; CDR3 DNA: TGTGCCAGCAGTCCGGGACAGGGGAATGGCTACACCTTC; CDR3 protein: CASSPGQGNGYTF
D gene: TRBD2; J gene: TRBJ2-7; clone size: .; V gene: TRBV4-1; CDR3 DNA: TGCGCCAGCAGCCAAGATAGCGGGGGCGAGCAGTACTTC; CDR3 protein: CASSQDSGGEQYF
D gene: .; J gene: TRBJ2-5; clone size: .; V gene: TRBV4-1; CDR3 DNA: TGCGCCAGCAGCCGCAGTCGCCTGGAGACCCAGTACTTC; CDR3 protein: CASSRSRLETQYF
D gene: .; J gene: TRBJ1-2; clone size: .; V gene: TRBV2; CDR3 DNA: TGTGCCAGCCGCTCTTGGGGCAACTATGGCTACACCTTC; CDR3 protein: CASRSWGNYGYTF
D gene: .; J gene: TRBJ2-1; clone size: .; V gene: TRBV7-2; CDR3 DNA: TGTGCCAGCAGCTTATCCCCCCTCGATGAGCAGTTCTTC; CDR3 protein: CASSLSPLDEQFF
D gene: .; J gene: TRBJ2-7; clone size: .; V gene: TRBV6-5; CDR3 DNA: TGTGCCAGCAGATCAGAGACGAGAACCGAGCAGTACTTC; CDR3 protein: CASRSETRTEQYF
D gene: .; J gene: TRBJ2-1; clone size: .; V gene: TRBV7-9; CDR3 DNA: TGTGCCAGCAGCCCTAAGCGGGTCATCTACAATGAGCAGTTCTTC; CDR3 protein: CASSPKRVIYNEQFF
D gene: .; J gene: TRBJ1-5; clone size: .; V gene: TRBV4-3; CDR3 DNA: TGCGCCAGCAGCCAAACCTTAGGGATGAACAATCAGCCCCAGCATTTT; CDR3 protein: CASSQTLGMNNQPQHF
D gene: TRBD2; J gene: TRBJ2-7; clone size: .; V gene: TRBV3-1; CDR3 DNA: TGTGCCAGCAGAATCGGGAGGGCTGGGGAGCAGTACTTC; CDR3 protein: CASRIGRAGEQYF
D gene: .; J gene: TRBJ1-6; clone size: .; V gene: TRBV3-1; CDR3 DNA: TGTGCCAGCAGCCCCCTTGGGAGCTCCTATAATTCACCCCTCCACTTT; CDR3 protein: CASSPLGSSYNSPLHF
D gene: .; J gene: TRBJ1-5; clone size: once; V gene: TRBV7-2; CDR3 DNA: TGTGCCAGCAGCTCGGGCACAGGGTCGGGCAATCAGCCCCAGCATTTT; CDR3 protein: CASSSGTGSGNQPQHF
D gene: .; J gene: TRBJ1-2; clone size: once; V gene: TRBV6-6; CDR3 DNA: TGTGCCAGCAGCCAACAGACGGGGGTCCGCTACACCTTC; CDR3 protein: CASSQQTGVRYTF
D gene: TRBD2; J gene: TRBJ2-5; clone size: .; V gene: TRBV5-1; CDR3 DNA: TGCGCCAGCAGCTTTGGTCCGGTAGCGGGACAAGAGACCCAGTACTTC; CDR3 protein: CASSFGPVAGQETQYF
D gene: .; J gene: TRBJ2-3; clone size: .; V gene: TRBV6-6; CDR3 DNA: TGTGCCAGCAGTCTCCCGACCGGGAGAGATACGCAGTATTTT; CDR3 protein: CASSLPTGRDTQYF
D gene: .; J gene: TRBJ2-7; clone size: .; V gene: TRBV20-1; CDR3 DNA: TGCAGTGCTAGCGGGATCACGGGAACCTACGAGCAGTACTTC; CDR3 protein: CSASGITGTYEQYF
D gene: .; J gene: TRBJ2-7; clone size: .; V gene: TRBV7-2; CDR3 DNA: TGTGCCAGCAGCTTAGTGAGGGGGAGTGACTACGAGCAGTACTTC; CDR3 protein: CASSLVRGSDYEQYF
D gene: .; J gene: TRBJ2-2; clone size: .; V gene: TRBV4-3; CDR3 DNA: TGCGCCAGCAGCCAAGAACCGGCCGGGACCGGGGAGCTGTTTTTT; CDR3 protein: CASSQEPAGTGELFF
D gene: .; J gene: TRBJ2-7; clone size: .; V gene: TRBV7-2; CDR3 DNA: TGTGCCAGCGGGATCCTAAACGAGCAGTACTTC; CDR3 protein: CASGILNEQYF
D gene: .; J gene: TRBJ2-3; clone size: once; V gene: TRBV29-1; CDR3 DNA: TGCAGCGTTCGCCCTAGGGGGAGTTTTCCAGATACGCAGTATTTT; CDR3 protein: CSVRPRGSFPDTQYF
D gene: .; J gene: TRBJ1-3; clone size: .; V gene: TRBV20-1; CDR3 DNA: TGCAGTGCTAGAGATCTGCCGGGAAACACCATATATTTT; CDR3 protein: CSARDLPGNTIYF
D gene: .; J gene: TRBJ1-4; clone size: .; V gene: TRBV7-9; CDR3 DNA: TGTGCCAGCAGCTTAGTAGCGGTTGAAAAACTGTTTTTT; CDR3 protein: CASSLVAVEKLFF
D gene: TRBD2; J gene: TRBJ2-7; clone size: .; V gene: TRBV5-4; CDR3 DNA: TGTGCCAGCAGCCCTAGCGGGGTAAGGGCCTACGAGCAGTACTTC; CDR3 protein: CASSPSGVRAYEQYF
D gene: .; J gene: TRBJ2-1; clone size: once; V gene: TRBV20-1; CDR3 DNA: TGCAGTGCTAGAGCACCAGGGGACTCGATGGTTGAGCAGTTCTTC; CDR3 protein: CSARAPGDSMVEQFF
D gene: .; J gene: TRBJ1-5; clone size: once; V gene: TRBV19; CDR3 DNA: TGTGCCAGTAGTATAAGGACGGGAGGGAATCAGCCCCAGCATTTT; CDR3 protein: CASSIRTGGNQPQHF
D gene: TRBD2; J gene: TRBJ2-3; clone size: .; V gene: TRBV5-6; CDR3 DNA: TGTGCCAGCAGCTTGGTGCGGGAGCGTGAAGATACGCAGTATTTT; CDR3 protein: CASSLVREREDTQYF
D gene: TRBD1; J gene: TRBJ2-5; clone size: .; V gene: TRBV5-1; CDR3 DNA: TGCGCCAGCAGCTTACGGGACAGCCAAGAGACCCAGTACTTC; CDR3 protein: CASSLRDSQETQYF
D gene: TRBD2; J gene: TRBJ2-7; clone size: .; V gene: TRBV5-1; CDR3 DNA: TGCGCCAGCAGCCCGGACGGGACTAGCGGGCCCTACGAGCAGTACTTC; CDR3 protein: CASSPDGTSGPYEQYF
D gene: .; J gene: TRBJ2-6; clone size: once; V gene: TRBV19; CDR3 DNA: TGTGCCAGTACCTCAGGGTCCGGGGCCAACGTCCTGACTTTC; CDR3 protein: CASTSGSGANVLTF
D gene: .; J gene: TRBJ1-1; clone size: .; V gene: TRBV20-1; CDR3 DNA: TGCAGTGCTAGGGCCGGGAGGCTCGCTGAAGCTTTCTTT; CDR3 protein: CSARAGRLAEAFF
D gene: .; J gene: TRBJ1-1; clone size: .; V gene: TRBV7-8; CDR3 DNA: TGTGCCAGCAGCTTCGACGAACTGAACACTGAAGCTTTCTTT; CDR3 protein: CASSFDELNTEAFF
D gene: .; J gene: TRBJ1-1; clone size: few; V gene: TRBV18; CDR3 DNA: TGTGCCAGCTCACCCTCGACAGGGAACACTGAAGCTTTCTTT; CDR3 protein: CASSPSTGNTEAFF
D gene: .; J gene: TRBJ2-3; clone size: .; V gene: TRBV6-5; CDR3 DNA: TGTGCCAGCAGTTTAGAAGATACGCAGTATTTT; CDR3 protein: CASSLEDTQYF
D gene: .; J gene: TRBJ2-3; clone size: .; V gene: TRBV29-1; CDR3 DNA: TGCAGCGTCCAGCTAGCGCTGAGCACAGATACGCAGTATTTT; CDR3 protein: CSVQLALSTDTQYF
D gene: .; J gene: TRBJ2-7; clone size: .; V gene: TRBV3-1; CDR3 DNA: TGTGCCAGCAGCCTCAGGGGACTGAAAAGTTCCTACGAGCAGTACTTC; CDR3 protein: CASSLRGLKSSYEQYF
D gene: .; J gene: TRBJ1-2; clone size: .; V gene: TRBV6-5; CDR3 DNA: TGTGCCAGCAGTTTTCTCCAAAACAGGGTCGGCTACACCTTC; CDR3 protein: CASSFLQNRVGYTF
D gene: .; J gene: TRBJ2-1; clone size: .; V gene: TRBV7-2; CDR3 DNA: TGTGCCAGCAGCTTCGACCCGTACAATGAGCAGTTCTTC; CDR3 protein: CASSFDPYNEQFF
D gene: .; J gene: TRBJ1-5; clone size: .; V gene: TRBV3-1; CDR3 DNA: TGTGCCAGCAGCTTCTACAGGGACCAGCCCCAGCATTTT; CDR3 protein: CASSFYRDQPQHF